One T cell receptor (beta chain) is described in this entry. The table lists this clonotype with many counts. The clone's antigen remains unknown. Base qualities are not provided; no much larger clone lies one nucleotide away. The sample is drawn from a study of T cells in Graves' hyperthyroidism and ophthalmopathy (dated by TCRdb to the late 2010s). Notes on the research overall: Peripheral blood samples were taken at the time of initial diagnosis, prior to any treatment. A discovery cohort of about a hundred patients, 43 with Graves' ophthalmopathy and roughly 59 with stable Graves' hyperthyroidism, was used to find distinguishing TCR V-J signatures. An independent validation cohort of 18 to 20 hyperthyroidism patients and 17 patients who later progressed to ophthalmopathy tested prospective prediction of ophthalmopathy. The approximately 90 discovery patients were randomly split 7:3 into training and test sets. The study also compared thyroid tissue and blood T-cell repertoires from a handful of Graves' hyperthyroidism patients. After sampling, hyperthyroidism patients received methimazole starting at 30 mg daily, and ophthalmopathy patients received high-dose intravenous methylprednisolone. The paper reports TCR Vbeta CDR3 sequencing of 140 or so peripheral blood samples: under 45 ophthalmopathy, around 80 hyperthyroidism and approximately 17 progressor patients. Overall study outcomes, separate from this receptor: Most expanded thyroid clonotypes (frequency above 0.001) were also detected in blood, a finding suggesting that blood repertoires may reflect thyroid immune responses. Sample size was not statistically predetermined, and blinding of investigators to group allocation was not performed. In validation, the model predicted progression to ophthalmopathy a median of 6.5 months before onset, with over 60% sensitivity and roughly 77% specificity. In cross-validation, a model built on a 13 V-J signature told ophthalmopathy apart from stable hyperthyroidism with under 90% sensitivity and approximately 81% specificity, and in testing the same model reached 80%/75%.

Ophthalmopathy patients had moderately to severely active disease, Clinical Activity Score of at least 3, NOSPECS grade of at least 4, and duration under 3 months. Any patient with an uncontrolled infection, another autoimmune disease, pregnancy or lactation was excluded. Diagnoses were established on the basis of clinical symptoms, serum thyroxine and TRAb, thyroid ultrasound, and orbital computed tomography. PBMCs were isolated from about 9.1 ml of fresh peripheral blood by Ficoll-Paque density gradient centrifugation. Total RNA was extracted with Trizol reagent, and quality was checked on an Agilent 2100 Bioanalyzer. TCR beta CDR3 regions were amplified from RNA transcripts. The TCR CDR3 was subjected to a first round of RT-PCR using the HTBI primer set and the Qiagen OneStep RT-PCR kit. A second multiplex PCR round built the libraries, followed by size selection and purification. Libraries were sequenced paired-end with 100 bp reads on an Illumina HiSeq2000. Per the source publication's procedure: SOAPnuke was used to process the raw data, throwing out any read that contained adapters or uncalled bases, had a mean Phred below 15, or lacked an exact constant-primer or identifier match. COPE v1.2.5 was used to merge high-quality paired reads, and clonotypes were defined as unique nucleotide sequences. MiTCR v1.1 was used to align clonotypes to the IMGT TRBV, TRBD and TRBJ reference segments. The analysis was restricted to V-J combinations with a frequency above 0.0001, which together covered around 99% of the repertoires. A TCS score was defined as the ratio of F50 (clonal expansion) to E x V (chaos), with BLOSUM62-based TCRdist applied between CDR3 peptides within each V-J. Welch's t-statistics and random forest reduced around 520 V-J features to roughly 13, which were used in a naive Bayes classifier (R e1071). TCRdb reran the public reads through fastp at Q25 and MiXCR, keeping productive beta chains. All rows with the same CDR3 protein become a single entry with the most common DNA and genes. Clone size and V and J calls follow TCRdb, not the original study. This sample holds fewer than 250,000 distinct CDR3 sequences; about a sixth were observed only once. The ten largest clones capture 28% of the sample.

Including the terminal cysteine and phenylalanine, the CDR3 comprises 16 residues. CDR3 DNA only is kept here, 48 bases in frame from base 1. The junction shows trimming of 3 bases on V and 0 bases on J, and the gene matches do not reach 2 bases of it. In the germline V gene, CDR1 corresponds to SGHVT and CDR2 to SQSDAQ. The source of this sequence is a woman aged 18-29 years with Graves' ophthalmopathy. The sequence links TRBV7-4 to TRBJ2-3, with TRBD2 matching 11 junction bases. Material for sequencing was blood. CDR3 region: CASSFWTSGSTDTQYF. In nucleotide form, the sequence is TGTGCCAGCAGCTTTTGGACTAGCGGGAGCACAGATACGCAGTATTTT.